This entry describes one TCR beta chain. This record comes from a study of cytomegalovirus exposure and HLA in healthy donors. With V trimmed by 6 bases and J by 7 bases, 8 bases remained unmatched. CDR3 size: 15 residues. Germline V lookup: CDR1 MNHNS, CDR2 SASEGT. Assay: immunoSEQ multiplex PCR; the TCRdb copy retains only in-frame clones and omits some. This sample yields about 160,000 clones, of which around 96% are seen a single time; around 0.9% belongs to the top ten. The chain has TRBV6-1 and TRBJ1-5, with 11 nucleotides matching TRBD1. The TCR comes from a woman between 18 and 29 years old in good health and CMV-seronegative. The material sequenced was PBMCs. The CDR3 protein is CASSTRDRGRQPQHF. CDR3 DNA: TGTGCCAGCAGCACCAGGGACAGGGGGAGACAGCCCCAGCATTTT.